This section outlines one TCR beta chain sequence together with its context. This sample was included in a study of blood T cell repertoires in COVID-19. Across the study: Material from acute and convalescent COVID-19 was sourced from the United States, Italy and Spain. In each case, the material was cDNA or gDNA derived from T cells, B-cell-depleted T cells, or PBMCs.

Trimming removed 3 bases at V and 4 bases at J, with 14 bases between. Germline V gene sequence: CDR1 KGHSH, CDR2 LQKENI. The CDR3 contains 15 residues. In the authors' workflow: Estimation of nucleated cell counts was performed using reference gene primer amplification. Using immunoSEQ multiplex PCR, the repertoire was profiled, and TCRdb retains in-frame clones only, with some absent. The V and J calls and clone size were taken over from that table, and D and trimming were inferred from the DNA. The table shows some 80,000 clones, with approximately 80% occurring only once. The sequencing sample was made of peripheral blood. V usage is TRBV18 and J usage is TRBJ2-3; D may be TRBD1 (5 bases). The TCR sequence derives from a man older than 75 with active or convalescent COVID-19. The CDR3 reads CASSPLDSPADTQYF. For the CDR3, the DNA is TGTGCCAGCTCACCTCTCGACAGTCCCGCAGATACGCAGTATTTT.